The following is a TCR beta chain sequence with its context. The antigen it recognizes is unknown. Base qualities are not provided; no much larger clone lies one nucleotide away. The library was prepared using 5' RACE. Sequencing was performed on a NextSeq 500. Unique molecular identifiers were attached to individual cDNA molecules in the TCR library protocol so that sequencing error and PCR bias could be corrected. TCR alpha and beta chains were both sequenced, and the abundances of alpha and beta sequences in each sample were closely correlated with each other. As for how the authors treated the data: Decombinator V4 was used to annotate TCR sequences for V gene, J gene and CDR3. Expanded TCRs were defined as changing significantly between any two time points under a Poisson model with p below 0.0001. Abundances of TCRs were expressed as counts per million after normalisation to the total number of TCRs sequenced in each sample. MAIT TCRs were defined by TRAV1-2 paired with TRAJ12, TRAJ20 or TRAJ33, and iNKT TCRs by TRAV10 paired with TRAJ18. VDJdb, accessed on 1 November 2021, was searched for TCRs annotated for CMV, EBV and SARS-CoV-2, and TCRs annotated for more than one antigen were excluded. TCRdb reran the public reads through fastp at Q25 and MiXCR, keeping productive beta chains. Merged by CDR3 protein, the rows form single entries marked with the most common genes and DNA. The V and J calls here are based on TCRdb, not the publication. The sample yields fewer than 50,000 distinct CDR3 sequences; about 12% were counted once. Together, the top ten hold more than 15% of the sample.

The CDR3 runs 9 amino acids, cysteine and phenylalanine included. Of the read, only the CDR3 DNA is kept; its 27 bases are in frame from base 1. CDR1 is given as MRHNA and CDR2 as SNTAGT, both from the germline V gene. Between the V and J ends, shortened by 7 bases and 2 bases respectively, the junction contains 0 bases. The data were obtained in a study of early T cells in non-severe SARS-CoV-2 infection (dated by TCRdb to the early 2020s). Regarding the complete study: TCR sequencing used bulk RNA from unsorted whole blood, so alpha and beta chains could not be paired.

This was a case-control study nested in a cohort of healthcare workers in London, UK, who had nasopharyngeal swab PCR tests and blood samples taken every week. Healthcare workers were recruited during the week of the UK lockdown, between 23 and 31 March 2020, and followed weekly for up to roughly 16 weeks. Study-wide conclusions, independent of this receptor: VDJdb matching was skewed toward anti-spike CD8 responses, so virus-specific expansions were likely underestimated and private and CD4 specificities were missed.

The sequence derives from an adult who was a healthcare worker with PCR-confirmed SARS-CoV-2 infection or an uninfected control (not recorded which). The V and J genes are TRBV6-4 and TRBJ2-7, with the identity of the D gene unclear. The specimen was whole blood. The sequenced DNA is TGTGCCAGCACCTACGAGCAGTACTTC. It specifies CASTYEQYF.